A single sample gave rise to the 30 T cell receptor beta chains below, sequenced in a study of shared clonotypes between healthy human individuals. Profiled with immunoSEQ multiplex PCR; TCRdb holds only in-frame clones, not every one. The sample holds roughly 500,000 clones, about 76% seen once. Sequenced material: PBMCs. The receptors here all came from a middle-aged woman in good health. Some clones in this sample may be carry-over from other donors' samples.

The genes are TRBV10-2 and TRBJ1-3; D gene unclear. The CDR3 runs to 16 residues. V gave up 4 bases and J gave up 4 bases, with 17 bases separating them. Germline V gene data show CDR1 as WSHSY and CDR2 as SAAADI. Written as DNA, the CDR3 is TGCGCCAGCAGTGCAGGCAGACCCTTCTCGGGAAACACCATATATTTT. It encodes CASSAGRPFSGNTIYF.

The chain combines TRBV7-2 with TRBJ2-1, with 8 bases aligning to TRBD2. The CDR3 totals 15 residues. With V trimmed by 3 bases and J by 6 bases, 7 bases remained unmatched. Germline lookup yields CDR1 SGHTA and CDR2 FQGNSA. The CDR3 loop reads CASSFGGGRGNEQFF. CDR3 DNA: TGTGCCAGCAGCTTTGGCGGGGGGCGCGGCAATGAGCAGTTCTTC.

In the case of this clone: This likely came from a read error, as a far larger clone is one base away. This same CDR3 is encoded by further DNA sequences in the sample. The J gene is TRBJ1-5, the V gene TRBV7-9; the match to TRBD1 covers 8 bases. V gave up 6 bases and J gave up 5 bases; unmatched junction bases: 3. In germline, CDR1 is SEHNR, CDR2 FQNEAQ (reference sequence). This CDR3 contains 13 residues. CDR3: CASSLQGDQPQHF. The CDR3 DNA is TGTGCCAGCAGTTTACAGGGGGATCAGCCCCAGCATTTT. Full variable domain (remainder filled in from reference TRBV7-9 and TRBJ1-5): DTGVSQNPRHKITKRGQNVTFRCDPISEHNRLYWYRQTLGQGPEFLTYFQNEAQLEKSRLLSDRFSAERPKGSFSTLEIQRTEQGDSAMYLCASSLQGDQPQHFGDGTRLSIL.

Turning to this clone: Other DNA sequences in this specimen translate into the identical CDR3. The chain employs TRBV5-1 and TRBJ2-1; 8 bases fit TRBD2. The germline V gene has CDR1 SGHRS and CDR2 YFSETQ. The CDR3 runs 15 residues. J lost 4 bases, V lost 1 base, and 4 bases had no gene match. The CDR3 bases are TGCGCCAGCAGCTTGACTAGCGGAACATACAATGAGCAGTTCTTC. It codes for CASSLTSGTYNEQFF.

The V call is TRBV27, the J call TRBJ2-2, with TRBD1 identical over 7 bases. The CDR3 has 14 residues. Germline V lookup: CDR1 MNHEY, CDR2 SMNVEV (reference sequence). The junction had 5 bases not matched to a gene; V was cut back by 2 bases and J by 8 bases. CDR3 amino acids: CASSLGRGFGELFF. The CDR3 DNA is TGTGCCAGCAGTTTAGGCAGGGGGTTTGGGGAGCTGTTTTTT.

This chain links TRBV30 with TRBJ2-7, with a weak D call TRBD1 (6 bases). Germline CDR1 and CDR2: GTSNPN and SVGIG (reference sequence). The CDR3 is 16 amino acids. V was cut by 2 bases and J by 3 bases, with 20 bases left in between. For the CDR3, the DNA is TGTGCCTGGAGTTACAGGGTGGAGTGGGAGTTCTACGAGCAGTACTTC. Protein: CAWSYRVEWEFYEQYF.

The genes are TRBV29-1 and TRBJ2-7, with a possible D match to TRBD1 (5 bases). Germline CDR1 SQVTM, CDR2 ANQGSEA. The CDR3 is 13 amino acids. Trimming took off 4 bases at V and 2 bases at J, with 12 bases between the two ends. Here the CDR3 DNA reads TGCAGCGTTGTTCGCGTAGGGGCCTACGAGCAGTACTTC. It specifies CSVVRVGAYEQYF.

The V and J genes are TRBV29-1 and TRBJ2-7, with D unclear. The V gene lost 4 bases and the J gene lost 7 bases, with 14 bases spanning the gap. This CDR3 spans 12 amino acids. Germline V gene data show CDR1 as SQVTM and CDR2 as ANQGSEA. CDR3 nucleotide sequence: TGCAGCGTTGGGTCAATGGTTGGGGAGCAGTACTTC. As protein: CSVGSMVGEQYF.

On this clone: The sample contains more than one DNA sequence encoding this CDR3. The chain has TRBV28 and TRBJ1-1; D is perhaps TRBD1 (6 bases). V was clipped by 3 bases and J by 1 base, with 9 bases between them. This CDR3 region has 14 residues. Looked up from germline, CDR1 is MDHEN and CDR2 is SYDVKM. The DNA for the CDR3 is TGTGCCAGCAGTTTGGGCAGGGGGAACACTGAAGCTTTCTTT. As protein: CASSLGRGNTEAFF.

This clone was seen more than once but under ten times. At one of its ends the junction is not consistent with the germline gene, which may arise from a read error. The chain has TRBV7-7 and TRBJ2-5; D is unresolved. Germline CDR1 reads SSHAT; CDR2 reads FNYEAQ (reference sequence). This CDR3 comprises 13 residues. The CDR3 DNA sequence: TGTGCTAGCAGCTTAGATCGTCGAGAGACCCAGTACTTC. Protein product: CASSLDRRETQYF.

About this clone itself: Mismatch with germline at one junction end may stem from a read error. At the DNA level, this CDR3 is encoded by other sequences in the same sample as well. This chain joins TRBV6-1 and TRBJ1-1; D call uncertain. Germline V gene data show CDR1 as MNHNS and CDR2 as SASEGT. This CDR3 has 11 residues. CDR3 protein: CASSELARAFF. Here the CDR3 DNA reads TGCGCCAGCAGTGAATTGGCGAGAGCTTTCTTT.

CDR3 sequence reads: CASRRTQGAGNYGYTF. The CDR3 nucleotides are TGTGCCAGCAGGAGAACACAGGGGGCGGGTAACTATGGCTACACCTTC. This rearrangement joins TRBV28 to TRBJ1-2; 9 bases are a match to TRBD1. CDR3 length equals 16 residues. Germline assignment: CDR1 MDHEN and CDR2 SYDVKM. V lost 6 bases, J lost 1 base, and 9 bases stayed unmatched.

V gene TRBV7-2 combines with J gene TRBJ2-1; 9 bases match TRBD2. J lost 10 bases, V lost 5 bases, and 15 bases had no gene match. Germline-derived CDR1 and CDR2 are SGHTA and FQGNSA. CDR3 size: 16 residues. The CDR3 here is CASSPQGLATQGEQFF. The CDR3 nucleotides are TGTGCCAGCAGCCCCCAAGGACTAGCGACTCAGGGGGAGCAGTTCTTC.

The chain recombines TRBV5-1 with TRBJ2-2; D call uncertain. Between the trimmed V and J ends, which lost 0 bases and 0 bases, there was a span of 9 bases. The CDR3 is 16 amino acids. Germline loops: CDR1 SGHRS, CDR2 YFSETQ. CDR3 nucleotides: TGCGCCAGCAGCTTGGCTGCGCAAACGAACACCGGGGAGCTGTTTTTT. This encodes CASSLAAQTNTGELFF.

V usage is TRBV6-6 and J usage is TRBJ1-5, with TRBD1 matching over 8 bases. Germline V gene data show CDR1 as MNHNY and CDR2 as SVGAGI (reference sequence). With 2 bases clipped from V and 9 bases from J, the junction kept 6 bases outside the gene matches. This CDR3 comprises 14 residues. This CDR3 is CASSYGTGSGPQHF. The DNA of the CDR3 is TGTGCCAGCAGTTACGGGACAGGCTCCGGGCCCCAGCATTTT.

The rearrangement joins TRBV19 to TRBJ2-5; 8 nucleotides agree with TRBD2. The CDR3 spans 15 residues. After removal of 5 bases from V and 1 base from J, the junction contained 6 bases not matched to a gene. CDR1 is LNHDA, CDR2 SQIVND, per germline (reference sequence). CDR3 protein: CASSPGTRPQETQYF. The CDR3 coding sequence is TGTGCCAGTAGTCCGGGGACTAGACCCCAAGAGACCCAGTACTTC.

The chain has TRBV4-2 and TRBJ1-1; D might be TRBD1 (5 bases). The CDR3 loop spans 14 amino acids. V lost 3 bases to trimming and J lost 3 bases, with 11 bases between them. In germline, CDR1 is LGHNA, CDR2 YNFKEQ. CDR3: CASSQRGADTEAFF. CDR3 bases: TGTGCCAGCAGCCAGAGGGGAGCGGACACTGAAGCTTTCTTT.

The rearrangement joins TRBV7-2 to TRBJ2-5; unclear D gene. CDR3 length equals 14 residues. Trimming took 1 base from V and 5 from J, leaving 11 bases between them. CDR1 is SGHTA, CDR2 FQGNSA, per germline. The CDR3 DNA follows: TGTGCCAGCAGCTTAGTTGGGTTGGGGGAGACCCAGTACTTC. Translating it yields CASSLVGLGETQYF.

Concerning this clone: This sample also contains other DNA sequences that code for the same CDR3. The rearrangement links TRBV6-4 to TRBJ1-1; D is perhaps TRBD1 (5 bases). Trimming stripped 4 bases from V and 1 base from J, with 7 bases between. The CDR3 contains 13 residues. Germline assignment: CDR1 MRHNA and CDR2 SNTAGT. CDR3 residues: CASSADRNTEAFF. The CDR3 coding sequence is TGTGCCAGCAGTGCCGACAGGAACACTGAAGCTTTCTTT.

DNA of the CDR3: TGTGCCAGTAGGTACGGGAGAGGCTACGAGCAGTACTTC. Its protein is CASRYGRGYEQYF. V is TRBV19 and J is TRBJ2-7; tentative D call: TRBD2 (6 bases). The CDR3 has 13 residues. Per germline, CDR1 LNHDA and CDR2 SQIVND (reference sequence). Trimming stripped 6 bases from V and 3 bases from J, with 12 bases between.

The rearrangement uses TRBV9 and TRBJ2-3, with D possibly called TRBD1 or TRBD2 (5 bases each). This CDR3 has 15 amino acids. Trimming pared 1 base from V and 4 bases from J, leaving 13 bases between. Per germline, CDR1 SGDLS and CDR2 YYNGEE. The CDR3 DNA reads TGTGCCAGCAGCGTAATAGGGGAGTTGTCAGATACGCAGTATTTT. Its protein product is CASSVIGELSDTQYF.

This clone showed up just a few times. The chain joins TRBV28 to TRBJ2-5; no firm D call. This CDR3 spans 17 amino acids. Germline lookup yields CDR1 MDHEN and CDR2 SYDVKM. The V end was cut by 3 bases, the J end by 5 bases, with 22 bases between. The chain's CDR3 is CASSFRTPKTYVETQYF. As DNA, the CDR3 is TGTGCCAGCAGTTTTAGGACGCCCAAGACTTATGTGGAGACCCAGTACTTC.

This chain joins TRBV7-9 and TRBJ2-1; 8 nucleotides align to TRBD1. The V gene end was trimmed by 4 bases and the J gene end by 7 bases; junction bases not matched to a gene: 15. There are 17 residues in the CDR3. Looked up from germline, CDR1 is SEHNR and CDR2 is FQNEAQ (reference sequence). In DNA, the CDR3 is TGTGCCAGCAGCTCGTACGTTTCCGGGACAGGACTTAATGAGCAGTTCTTC. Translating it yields CASSSYVSGTGLNEQFF.

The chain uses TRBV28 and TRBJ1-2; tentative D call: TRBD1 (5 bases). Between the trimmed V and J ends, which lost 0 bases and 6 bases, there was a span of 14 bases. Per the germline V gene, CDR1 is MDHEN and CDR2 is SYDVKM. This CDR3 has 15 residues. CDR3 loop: CASSLWGQGIDGYTF. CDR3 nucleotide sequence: TGTGCCAGCAGTTTATGGGGCCAGGGAATCGATGGCTACACCTTC.

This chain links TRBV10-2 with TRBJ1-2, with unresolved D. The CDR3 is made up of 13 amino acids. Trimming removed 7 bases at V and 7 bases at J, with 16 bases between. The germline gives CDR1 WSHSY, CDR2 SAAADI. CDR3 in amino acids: CASTPDGAAGYTF. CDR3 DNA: TGCGCCAGCACTCCCGACGGCGCGGCTGGCTACACCTTC.

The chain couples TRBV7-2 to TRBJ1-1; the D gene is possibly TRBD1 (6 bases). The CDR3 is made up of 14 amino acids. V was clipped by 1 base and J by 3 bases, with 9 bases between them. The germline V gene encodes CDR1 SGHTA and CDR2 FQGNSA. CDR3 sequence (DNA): TGTGCCAGCAGCTTAGTGGGGGCCGACACTGAAGCTTTCTTT. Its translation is CASSLVGADTEAFF. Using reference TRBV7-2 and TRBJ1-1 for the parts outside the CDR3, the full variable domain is GAGVSQSPSNKVTEKGKDVELRCDPISGHTALYWYRQSLGQGLEFLIYFQGNSAPDKSGLPSDRFSAERTGGSVSTLTIQRTQQEDSAVYLCASSLVGADTEAFFGQGTRLTVV.

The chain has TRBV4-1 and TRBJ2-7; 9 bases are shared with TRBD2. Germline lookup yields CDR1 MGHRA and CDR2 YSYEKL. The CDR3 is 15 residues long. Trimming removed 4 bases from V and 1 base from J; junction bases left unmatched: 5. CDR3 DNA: TGCGCCAGCAGCCTATTAGCGGGAGAGTCCTACGAGCAGTACTTC. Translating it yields CASSLLAGESYEQYF.

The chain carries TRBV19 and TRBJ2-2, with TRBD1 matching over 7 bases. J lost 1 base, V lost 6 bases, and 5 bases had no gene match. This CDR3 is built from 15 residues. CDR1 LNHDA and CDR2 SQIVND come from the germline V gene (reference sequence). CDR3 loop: CASRRTGENTGELFF. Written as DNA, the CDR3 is TGTGCCAGTAGGAGAACAGGGGAGAACACCGGGGAGCTGTTTTTT.

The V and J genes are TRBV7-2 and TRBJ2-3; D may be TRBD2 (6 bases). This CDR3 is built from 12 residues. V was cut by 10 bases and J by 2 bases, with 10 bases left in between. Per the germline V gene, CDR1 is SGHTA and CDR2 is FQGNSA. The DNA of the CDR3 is TGTGCCACTTGGGACTCCACAGATACGCAGTATTTT. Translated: CATWDSTDTQYF.

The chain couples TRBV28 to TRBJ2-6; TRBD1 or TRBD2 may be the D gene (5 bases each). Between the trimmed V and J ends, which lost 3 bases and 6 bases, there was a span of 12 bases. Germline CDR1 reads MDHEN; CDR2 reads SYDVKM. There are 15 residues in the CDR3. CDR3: CASSLGVSQANVLTF. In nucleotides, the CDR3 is TGTGCCAGCAGTTTGGGGGTTTCGCAGGCCAACGTCCTGACTTTC.